Given below is one T cell receptor (beta chain) in context. Its matching antigen is unknown. The germline V gene encodes CDR1 DFQATT and CDR2 SNEGSKA (reference sequence). With 5 bases clipped from V and 3 bases from J, the junction kept 6 bases outside the gene matches. The CDR3 has 16 amino acids. Fresh peripheral blood, 8.5 to 10 ml, was the PBMC source. The data derive from a study of Graves' ophthalmopathy and Graves' hyperthyroidism. Findings and caveats of the study: Ophthalmopathy progression cases were predicted by the model with approximately 66% sensitivity and approximately 76% specificity.

TCR beta CDR3 regions were amplified from RNA transcripts. HTBI primers served in a first-round RT-PCR, which a second-round multiplex PCR followed. TCRdb used MiXCR to reprocess the multiplex PCR reads, holding one entry per CDR3 protein. The repertoire holds 13,000 to 15,000 distinct CDR3 sequences, roughly 45% seen once, with around 45% in the top ten. The chain uses TRBV20-1 and TRBJ2-3; TRBD2 agrees at 15 bases. The source material was peripheral blood. The sequence was obtained from a woman in her twenties or thirties with Graves' ophthalmopathy. CDR3 nucleotide sequence: TGCAGTGCTCCAGGGACTAGCGGGAGGATGACAGATACGCAGTATTTT. Translating gives CSAPGTSGRMTDTQYF.